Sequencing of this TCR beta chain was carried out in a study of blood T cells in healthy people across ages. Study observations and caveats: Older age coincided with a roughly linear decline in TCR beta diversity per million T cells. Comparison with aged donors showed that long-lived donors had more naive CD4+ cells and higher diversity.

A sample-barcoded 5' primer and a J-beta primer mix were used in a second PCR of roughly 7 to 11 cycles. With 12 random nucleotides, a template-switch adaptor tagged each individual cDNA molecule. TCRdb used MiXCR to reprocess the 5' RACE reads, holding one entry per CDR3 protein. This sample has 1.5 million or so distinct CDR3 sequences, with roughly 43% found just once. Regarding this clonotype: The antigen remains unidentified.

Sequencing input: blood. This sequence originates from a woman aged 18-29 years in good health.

CDR3 residues: CASSPGQITEAFF. DNA for the CDR3: TGTGCCAGCTCGCCGGGACAGATCACTGAAGCTTTCTTT. This sequence joins TRBV18 and TRBJ1-1; TRBD1 matches at 7 bases. CDR1 is KGHSH and CDR2 is LQKENI in the germline V gene. The CDR3 is 13 amino acids. Trimming cost V 6 bases and J 4 bases; bases outside gene matches: 5. Using reference TRBV18 and TRBJ1-1 for the parts outside the CDR3, the full variable domain is NAGVMQNPRHLVRRRGQEARLRCSPMKGHSHVYWYRQLPEEGLKFMVYLQKENIIDESGMPKERFSAEFPKEGPSILRIQQVVRGDSAAYFCASSPGQITEAFFGQGTRLTVV.